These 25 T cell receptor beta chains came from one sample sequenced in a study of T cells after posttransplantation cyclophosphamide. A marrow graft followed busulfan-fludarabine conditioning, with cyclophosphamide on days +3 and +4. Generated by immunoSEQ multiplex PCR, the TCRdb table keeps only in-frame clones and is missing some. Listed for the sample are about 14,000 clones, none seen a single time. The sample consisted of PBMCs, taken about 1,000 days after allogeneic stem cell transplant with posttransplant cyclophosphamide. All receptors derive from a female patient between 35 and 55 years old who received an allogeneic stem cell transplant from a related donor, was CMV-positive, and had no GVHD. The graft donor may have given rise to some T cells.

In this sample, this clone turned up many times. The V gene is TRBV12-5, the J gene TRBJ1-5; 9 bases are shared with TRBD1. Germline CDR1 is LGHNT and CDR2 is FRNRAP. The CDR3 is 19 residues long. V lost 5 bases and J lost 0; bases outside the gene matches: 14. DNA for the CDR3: TGTGCTAGTGGTCCCCTTCGGGACAGGGTGGCGAATAGCAATCAGCCCCAGCATTTT. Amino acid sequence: CASGPLRDRVANSNQPQHF.

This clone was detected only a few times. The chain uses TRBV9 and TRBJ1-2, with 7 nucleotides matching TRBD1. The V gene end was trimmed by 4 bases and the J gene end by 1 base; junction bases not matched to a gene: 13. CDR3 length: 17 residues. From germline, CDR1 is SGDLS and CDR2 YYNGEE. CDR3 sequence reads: CASSNALGTAFNYGYTF. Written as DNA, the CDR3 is TGTGCCAGCAGCAATGCCTTGGGGACAGCGTTTAACTATGGCTACACCTTC.

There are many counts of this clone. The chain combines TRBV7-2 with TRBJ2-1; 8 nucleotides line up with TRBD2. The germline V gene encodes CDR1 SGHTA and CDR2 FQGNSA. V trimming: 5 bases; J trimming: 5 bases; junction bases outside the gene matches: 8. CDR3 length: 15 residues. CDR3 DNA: TGTGCCAGCAGCCAAGGACTAGCCCTAAACAATGAGCAGTTCTTC. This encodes CASSQGLALNNEQFF.

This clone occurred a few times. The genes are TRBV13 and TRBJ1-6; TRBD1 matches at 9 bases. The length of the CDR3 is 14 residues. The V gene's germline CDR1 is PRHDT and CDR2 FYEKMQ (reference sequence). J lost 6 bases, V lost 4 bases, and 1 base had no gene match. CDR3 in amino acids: CASSSGQGNSPLHF. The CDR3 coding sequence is TGTGCCAGCAGCTCGGGACAGGGTAATTCACCCCTCCACTTT.

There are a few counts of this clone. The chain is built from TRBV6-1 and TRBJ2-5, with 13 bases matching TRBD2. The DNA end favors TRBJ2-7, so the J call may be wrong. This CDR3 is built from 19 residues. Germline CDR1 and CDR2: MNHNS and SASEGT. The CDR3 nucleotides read TGTGCCAGCAGTGCAATAGGGACTTACGGGACTAGCGGGGCCTACGAGCAGTACTTC. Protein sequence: CASSAIGTYGTSGAYEQYF.

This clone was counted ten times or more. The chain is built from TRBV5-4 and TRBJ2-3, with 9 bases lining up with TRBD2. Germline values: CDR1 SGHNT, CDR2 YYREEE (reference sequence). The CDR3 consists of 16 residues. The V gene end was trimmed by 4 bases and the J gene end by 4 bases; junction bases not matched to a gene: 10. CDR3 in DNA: TGTGCCAGCAGCATACCAGCGGGGGGCGGGGCAGATACGCAGTATTTT. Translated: CASSIPAGGGADTQYF.

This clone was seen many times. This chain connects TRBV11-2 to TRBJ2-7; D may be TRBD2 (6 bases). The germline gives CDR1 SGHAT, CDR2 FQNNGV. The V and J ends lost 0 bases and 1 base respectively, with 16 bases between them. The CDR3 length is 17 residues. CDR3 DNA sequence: TGTGCCAGCAGCTTAGATGTCGTTAGCGGAGGTTCCTACGAGCAGTACTTC. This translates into CASSLDVVSGGSYEQYF.

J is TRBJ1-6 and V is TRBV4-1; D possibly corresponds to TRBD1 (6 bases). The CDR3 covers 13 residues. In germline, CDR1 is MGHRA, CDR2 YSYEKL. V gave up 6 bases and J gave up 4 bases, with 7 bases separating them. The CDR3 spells CASSQGYNSPLHF. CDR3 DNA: TGCGCCAGCAGTCAGGGGTATAATTCACCCCTCCACTTT.

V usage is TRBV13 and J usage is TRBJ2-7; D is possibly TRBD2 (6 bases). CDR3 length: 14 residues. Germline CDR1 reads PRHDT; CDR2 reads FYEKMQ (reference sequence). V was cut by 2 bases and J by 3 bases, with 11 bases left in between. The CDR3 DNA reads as TGTGCCAGCAGCTTACCGGGGGTCGACTACGAGCAGTACTTC. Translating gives CASSLPGVDYEQYF. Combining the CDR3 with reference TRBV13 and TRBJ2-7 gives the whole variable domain AAGVIQSPRHLIKEKRETATLKCYPIPRHDTVYWYQQGPGQDPQFLISFYEKMQSDKGSIPDRFSAQQFSDYHSELNMSSLELGDSALYFCASSLPGVDYEQYFGPGTRLTVT.

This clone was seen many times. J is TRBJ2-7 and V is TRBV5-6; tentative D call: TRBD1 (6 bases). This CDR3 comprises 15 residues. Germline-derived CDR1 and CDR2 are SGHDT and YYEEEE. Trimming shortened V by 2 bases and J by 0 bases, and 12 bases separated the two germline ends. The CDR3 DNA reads TGTGCCAGCAGCTTAAGGCAGGGGAGCTCCTACGAGCAGTACTTC. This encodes CASSLRQGSSYEQYF. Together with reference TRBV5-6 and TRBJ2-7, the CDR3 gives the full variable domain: DAGVTQSPTHLIKTRGQQVTLRCSPKSGHDTVSWYQQALGQGPQFIFQYYEEEERQRGNFPDRFSGHQFPNYSSELNVNALLLGDSALYLCASSLRQGSSYEQYFGPGTRLTVT.

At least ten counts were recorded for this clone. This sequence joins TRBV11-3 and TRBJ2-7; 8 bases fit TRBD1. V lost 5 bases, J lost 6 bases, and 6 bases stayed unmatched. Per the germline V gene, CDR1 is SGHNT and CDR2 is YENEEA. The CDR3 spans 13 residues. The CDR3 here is CASSPDRGREQYF. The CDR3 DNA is TGTGCCAGCAGCCCAGACAGGGGTCGCGAGCAGTACTTC. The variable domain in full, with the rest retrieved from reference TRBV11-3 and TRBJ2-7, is EAGVVQSPRYKIIEKKQPVAFWCNPISGHNTLYWYLQNLGQGPELLIRYENEEAVDDSQLPKDRFSAERLKGVDSTLKIQPAELGDSAVYLCASSPDRGREQYFGPGTRLTVT.

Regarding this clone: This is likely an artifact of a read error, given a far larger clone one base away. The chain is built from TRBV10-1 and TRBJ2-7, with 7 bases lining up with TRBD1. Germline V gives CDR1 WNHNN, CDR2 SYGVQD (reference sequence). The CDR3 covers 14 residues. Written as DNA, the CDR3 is TGCGTCAGCAGGGAAAACGGACAGGCCTGCGAGCAGTACTTC. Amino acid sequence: CVSRENGQACEQYF.

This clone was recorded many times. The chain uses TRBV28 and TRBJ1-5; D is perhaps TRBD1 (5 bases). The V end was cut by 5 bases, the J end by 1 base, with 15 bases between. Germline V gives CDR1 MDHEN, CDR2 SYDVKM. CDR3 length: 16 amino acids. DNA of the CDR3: TGTGCCAGCAGTCGACGGGGGGGAATAAGCAATCAGCCCCAGCATTTT. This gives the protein CASSRRGGISNQPQHF.

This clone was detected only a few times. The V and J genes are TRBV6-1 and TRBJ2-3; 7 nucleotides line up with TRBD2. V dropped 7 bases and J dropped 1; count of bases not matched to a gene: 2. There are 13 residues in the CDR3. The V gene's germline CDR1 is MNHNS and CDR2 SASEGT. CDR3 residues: CASIRGGTDTQYF. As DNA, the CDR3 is TGTGCCAGCATCCGGGGGGGCACAGATACGCAGTATTTT.

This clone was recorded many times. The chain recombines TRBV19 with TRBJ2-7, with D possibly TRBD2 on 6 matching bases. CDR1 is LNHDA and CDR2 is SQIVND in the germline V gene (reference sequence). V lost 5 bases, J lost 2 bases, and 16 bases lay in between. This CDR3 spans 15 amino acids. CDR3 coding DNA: TGTGCCAGTAGTGCCGACCGGGACTCCACCTACGAGCAGTACTTC. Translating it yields CASSADRDSTYEQYF. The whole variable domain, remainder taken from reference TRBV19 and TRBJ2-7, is DGGITQSPKYLFRKEGQNVTLSCEQNLNHDAMYWYRQDPGQGLRLIYYSQIVNDFQKGDIAEGYSVSREKKESFPLTVTSAQKNPTAFYLCASSADRDSTYEQYFGPGTRLTVT.

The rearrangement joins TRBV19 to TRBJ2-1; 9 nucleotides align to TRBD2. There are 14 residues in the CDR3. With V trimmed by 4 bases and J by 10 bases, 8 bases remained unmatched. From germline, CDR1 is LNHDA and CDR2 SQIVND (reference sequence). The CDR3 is CASSTGTSKLEQFF. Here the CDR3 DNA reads TGTGCCAGTAGTACCGGGACTAGCAAGTTGGAGCAGTTCTTC.

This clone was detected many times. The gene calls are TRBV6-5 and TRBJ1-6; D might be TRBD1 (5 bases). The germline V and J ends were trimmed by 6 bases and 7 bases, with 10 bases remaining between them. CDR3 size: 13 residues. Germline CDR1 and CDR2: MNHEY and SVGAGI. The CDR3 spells CASSRGWNSPLHF. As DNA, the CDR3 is TGTGCCAGCAGCCGGGGGTGGAATTCACCCCTCCACTTT.

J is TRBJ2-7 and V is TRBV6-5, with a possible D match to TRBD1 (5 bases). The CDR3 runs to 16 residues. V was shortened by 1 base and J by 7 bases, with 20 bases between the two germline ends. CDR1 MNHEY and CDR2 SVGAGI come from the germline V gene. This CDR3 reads CASSYFWTPTGMEQYF. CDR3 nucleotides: TGTGCCAGCAGTTACTTTTGGACACCGACGGGTATGGAGCAGTACTTC.

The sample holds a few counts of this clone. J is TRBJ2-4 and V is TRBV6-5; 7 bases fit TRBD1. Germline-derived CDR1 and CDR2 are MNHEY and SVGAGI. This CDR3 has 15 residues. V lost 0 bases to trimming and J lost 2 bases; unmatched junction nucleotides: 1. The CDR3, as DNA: TGTGCCAGCAGTTACTCGACAGGGCCCAAAAACATTCAGTACTTC. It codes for CASSYSTGPKNIQYF.

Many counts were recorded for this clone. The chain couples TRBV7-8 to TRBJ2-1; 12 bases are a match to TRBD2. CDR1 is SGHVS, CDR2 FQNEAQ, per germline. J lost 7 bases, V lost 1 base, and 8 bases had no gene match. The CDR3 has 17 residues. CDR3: CASSLVSSGGAGNEQFF. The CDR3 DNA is TGTGCCAGCAGCTTAGTCTCTAGCGGGGGGGCTGGGAATGAGCAGTTCTTC.

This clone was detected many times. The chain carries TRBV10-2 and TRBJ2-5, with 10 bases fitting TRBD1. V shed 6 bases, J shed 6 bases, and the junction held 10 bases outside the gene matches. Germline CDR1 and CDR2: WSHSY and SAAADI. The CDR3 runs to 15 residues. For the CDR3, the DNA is TGCGCCAGCAGGGCCGGGACAGGGGTTCGACAGACCCAGTACTTC. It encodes CASRAGTGVRQTQYF.

The CDR3 sequence is CASSPGGSGNTIYF. The CDR3 DNA follows: TGTGCCAGCAGCCCAGGGGGCTCTGGAAACACCATATATTTT. V usage is TRBV7-9 and J usage is TRBJ1-3; 7 bases align to TRBD1. In germline, CDR1 is SEHNR, CDR2 FQNEAQ (reference sequence). V shed 5 bases and J 0 bases; nucleotides not matched to a gene: 1. This CDR3 comprises 14 residues.

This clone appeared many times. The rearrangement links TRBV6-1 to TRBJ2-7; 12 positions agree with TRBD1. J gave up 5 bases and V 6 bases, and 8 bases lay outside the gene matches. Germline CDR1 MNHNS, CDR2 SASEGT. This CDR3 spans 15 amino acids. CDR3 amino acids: CASRGTGGPDHEQYF. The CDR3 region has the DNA TGTGCCAGCAGAGGGACAGGGGGCCCAGACCACGAGCAGTACTTC.

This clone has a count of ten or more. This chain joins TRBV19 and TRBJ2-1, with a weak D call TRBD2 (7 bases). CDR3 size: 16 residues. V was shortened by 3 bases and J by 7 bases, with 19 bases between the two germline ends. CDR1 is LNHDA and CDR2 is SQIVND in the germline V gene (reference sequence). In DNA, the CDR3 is TGTGCCAGTAGTATTGGAGGGGGGGCCGGTCTAAATGAGCAGTTCTTC. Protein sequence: CASSIGGGAGLNEQFF.

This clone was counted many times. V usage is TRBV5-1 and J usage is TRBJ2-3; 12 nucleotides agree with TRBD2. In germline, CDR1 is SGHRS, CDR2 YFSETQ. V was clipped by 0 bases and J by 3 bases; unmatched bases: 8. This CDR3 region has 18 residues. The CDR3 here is CASSLALAGGVSTDTQYF. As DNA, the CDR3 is TGCGCCAGCAGCTTGGCGCTAGCGGGGGGGGTATCTACAGATACGCAGTATTTT.